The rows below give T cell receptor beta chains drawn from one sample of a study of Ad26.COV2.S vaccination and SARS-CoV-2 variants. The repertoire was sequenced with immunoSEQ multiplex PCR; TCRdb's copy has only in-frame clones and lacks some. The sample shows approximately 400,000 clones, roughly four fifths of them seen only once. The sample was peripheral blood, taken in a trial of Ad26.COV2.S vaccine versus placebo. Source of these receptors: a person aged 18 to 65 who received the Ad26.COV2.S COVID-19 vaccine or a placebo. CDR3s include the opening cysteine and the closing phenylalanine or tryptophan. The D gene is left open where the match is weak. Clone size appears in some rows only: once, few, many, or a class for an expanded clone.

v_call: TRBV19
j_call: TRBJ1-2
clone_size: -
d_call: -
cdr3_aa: CASIRDYLDGYTF
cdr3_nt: TGTGCCAGTATCCGGGATTACCTCGACGGCTACACCTTC

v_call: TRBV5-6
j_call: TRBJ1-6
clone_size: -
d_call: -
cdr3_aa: CASSLVADSPLHF
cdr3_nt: TGTGCCAGCAGCTTAGTAGCGGATTCACCCCTCCACTTT

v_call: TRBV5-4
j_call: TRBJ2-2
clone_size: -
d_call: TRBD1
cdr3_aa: CASSRRQGPDTGELFF
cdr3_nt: TGTGCCAGCAGTCGCAGACAGGGCCCGGACACCGGGGAGCTGTTTTTT

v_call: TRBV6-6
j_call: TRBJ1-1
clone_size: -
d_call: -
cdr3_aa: CASSTKQISMNTEAFF
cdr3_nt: TGTGCCAGCAGTACAAAACAGATTTCCATGAACACTGAAGCTTTCTTT

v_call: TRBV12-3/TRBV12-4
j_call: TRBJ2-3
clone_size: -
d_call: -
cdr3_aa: CASSLMSVDTQYF
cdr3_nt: TGTGCCAGCAGTTTAATGTCAGTAGATACGCAGTATTTT

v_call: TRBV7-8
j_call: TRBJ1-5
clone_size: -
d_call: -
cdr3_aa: CASSLDRLNNQPQHF
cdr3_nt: TGTGCCAGCAGCTTAGACCGATTAAACAATCAGCCCCAGCATTTT

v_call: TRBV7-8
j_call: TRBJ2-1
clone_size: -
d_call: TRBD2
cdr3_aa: CASSLEGLADNEQFF
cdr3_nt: TGTGCCAGCAGCTTAGAGGGGCTAGCGGACAATGAGCAGTTCTTC

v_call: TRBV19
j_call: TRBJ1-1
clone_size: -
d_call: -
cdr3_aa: CASTDRRMNTEAFF
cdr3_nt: TGTGCCAGTACCGACAGGCGAATGAACACTGAAGCTTTCTTT

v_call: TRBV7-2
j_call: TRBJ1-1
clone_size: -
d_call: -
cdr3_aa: CASSFSEGGEAFF
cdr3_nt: TGTGCCAGCAGCTTCTCTGAGGGGGGTGAAGCTTTCTTT

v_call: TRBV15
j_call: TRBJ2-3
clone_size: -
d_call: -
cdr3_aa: CATSRGGAPRYF
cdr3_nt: TGTGCCACCAGCAGAGGGGGGGCACCTCGGTATTTT

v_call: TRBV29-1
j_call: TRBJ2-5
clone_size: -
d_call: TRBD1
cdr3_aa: CSVVGTGSETQYF
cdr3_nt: TGCAGCGTTGTCGGGACAGGTTCGGAGACCCAGTACTTC

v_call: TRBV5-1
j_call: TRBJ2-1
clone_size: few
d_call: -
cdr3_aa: CASSLEGIGNRDEQFF
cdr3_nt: TGCGCCAGCAGCTTGGAAGGGATTGGTAATCGCGATGAGCAGTTCTTC

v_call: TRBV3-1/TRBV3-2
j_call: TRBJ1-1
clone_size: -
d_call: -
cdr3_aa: CASSRGGPGAEAFF
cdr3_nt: TGTGCCAGCAGCCGGGGGGGGCCGGGCGCTGAAGCTTTCTTT

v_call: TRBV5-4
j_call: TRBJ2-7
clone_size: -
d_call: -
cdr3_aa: CASSLMGAGDYEQYF
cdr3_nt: TGTGCCAGCAGCCTGATGGGAGCAGGGGACTACGAGCAGTACTTC

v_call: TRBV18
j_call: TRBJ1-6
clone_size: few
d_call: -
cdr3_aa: CASSEDRKNSPLHF
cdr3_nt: TGTGCCAGCTCAGAGGACAGAAAGAATTCACCCCTCCACTTT

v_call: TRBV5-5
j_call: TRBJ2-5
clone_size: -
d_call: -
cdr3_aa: CASSLGGEETQYF
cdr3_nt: TGTGCCAGCAGCCTCGGAGGCGAGGAGACCCAGTACTTC

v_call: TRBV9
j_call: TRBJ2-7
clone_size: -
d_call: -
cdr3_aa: CASSLTDFHEQYF
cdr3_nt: TGTGCCAGCTCATTGACCGACTTCCACGAGCAGTACTTC

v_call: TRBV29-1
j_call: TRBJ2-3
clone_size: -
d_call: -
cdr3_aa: CSVGPPSGTDTQYF
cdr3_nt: TGCAGCGTAGGTCCCCCTTCGGGCACAGATACGCAGTATTTT